This TCR beta chain was sequenced in a study of Ad26.COV2.S vaccination and SARS-CoV-2 variants. Study overall: Participants got Ad26.COV2.S intramuscularly, once or twice 56 days apart.

Trimming removed 4 bases from V and 2 bases from J; junction bases left unmatched: 1. The germline V gene encodes CDR1 MNHEY and CDR2 SVGEGT. The CDR3 is made up of 14 amino acids. Treatment of the sample: around 19 received Ad26.COV2.S at low or high dose, single or two shots; about 5 received placebo; per-sample allocation not given. Sample collection was performed on day 63 after the first vaccine or placebo injection. A Boston donor was an adult aged 18-55 years. Immunization relied on an Ad26 vector, which expressed Wuhan-strain SARS-CoV-2 spike. Libraries were prepared by immunoSEQ multiplex PCR; TCRdb keeps only in-frame clonotypes and omits some of them. In the table there are hundreds of thousands of clones, 89% of which are singletons.

The J gene is TRBJ2-5, the V gene TRBV6-2 or TRBV6-3; 10 bases are shared with TRBD1. The sequence was obtained from a person between 18 and 59 years old who received the Ad26.COV2.S COVID-19 vaccine or a placebo. Source: peripheral blood, taken in a trial of Ad26.COV2.S vaccine versus placebo. The CDR3 bases are TGTGCCAGCAGTTCGGACAGGGGGCAAGAGACCCAGTACTTC. Translating it yields CASSSDRGQETQYF.